A single sample gave rise to the 9 T cell receptor beta chains below, sequenced in a study of T cell responses to AZD1222 COVID-19 vaccine (dated by TCRdb to the early 2020s). This sample's time point label indicates: baseline before first vaccination. The library came from the immunoSEQ multiplex PCR assay. TCRdb holds this immuneACCESS table with in-frame rearrangements only. Some clones are missing; in checked studies, unresolved V genes explain under half, and the rest has no known cause. In this sample the table shows roughly 66,000 clones, less than 90% of which occur a single time. The ten most abundant clones make up approximately 7.4% of the sample. The sequencing here drew on peripheral blood, taken on day 0 of AZD1222 vaccination. Receptors originate from an adult in good health.

This chain joins TRBV3-1 (or the pseudogene TRBV3-2) and TRBJ2-5, with unresolved D. CDR3 length: 14 residues. Trimming cost V 1 base and J 5 bases, with 11 bases left between them. Germline V gene sequence: CDR1 LGHDT, CDR2 YNNKEL (reference sequence). Written as DNA, the CDR3 is TGTGCCAGCAGCCAAGCGTACAGTATGGAGACCCAGTACTTC. Translated, it gives CASSQAYSMETQYF.

The CDR3 is CASSLRGQGIGYTF. In DNA form, the CDR3 reads TGTGCCAGCAGCTTGAGGGGACAGGGGATCGGCTACACCTTC. This chain links TRBV5-8 with TRBJ1-2; 10 bases match TRBD1. This CDR3 has 14 residues. With V trimmed by 1 base and J by 8 bases, 5 bases remained unmatched. The germline V gene has CDR1 SGHTS and CDR2 YDEGEE.

The chain employs TRBV19 and TRBJ2-3, with D uncertain. Germline V CDR1 and CDR2: LNHDA, SQIVND (reference sequence). The V end was cut by 4 bases, the J end by 8 bases, with 13 bases between. The CDR3 is made up of 13 amino acids. CDR3 sequence reads: CASSSDTLGTQYF. The CDR3 coding sequence is TGTGCCAGTAGTAGTGATACCTTGGGTACGCAGTATTTT.

V gene TRBV9 combines with J gene TRBJ1-3; no firm D call. Per germline, CDR1 SGDLS and CDR2 YYNGEE. Trimming removed 3 bases from V and 4 bases from J, with 11 bases in between. CDR3 length: 14 amino acids. CDR3 nucleotides: TGTGCCAGCAGCGGAGGGATTCTCGGAAACACCATATATTTT. This sequence encodes CASSGGILGNTIYF.

This rearrangement joins TRBV6-1 to TRBJ1-1; D is perhaps TRBD1 (6 bases). Trimming took off 3 bases at V and 2 bases at J, with 10 bases between the two ends. In germline, CDR1 is MNHNS, CDR2 SASEGT. The CDR3 extends over 14 amino acids. CDR3: CASSEWGANTEAFF. CDR3 nucleotides: TGTGCCAGCAGTGAGTGGGGGGCCAACACTGAAGCTTTCTTT.

About this clone: A junction end diverges from the germline sequence, so it may reflect a read error. The chain has TRBV20-1 and TRBJ2-1, with D uncertain. Germline lookup yields CDR1 DFQATT and CDR2 SNEGSKA (reference sequence). The CDR3 totals 10 residues. The CDR3 DNA reads as TGCAGTGCAACAGACAATGAGCTGTTCTTC. Translation gives CSATDNELFF.

The chain couples TRBV7-9 to TRBJ1-6; D gene ambiguous. The CDR3 runs to 16 residues. V lost 1 base, J lost 0 bases, and 7 bases lay in between. CDR1 is SEHNR, CDR2 FQNEAQ, per germline (reference sequence). The CDR3 here is CASSLDTFSYNSPLHF. The DNA of the CDR3 is TGTGCCAGCAGCTTAGACACATTCTCCTATAATTCACCCCTCCACTTT.

The chain carries TRBV24-1 and TRBJ1-2, with a weak D call TRBD1 (5 bases). The CDR3 runs 13 residues. The V end lost 1 base, the J end lost 4 bases, and 6 bases lay between the germline ends. The germline V gene has CDR1 KGHDR and CDR2 SFDVKD. The CDR3 loop is CATSDLTGYGYTF. The CDR3 nucleotides are TGTGCCACCAGTGATTTAACAGGCTATGGCTACACCTTC.

V and J are TRBV6-5 and TRBJ1-3, with D unclear. Trimming removed 8 bases at V and 0 bases at J, with 14 bases between. This CDR3 is built from 15 residues. Germline V gene lookup returns CDR1 MNHEY and CDR2 SVGAGI. This CDR3 reads CASLETAVSGNTIYF. DNA for the CDR3: TGTGCCAGCCTAGAGACGGCAGTCTCTGGAAACACCATATATTTT.